A single sample gave rise to the 12 T cell receptor beta chains below, sequenced in a study of cytomegalovirus exposure and HLA in healthy donors. It was with 60 Vbeta and 13 Jbeta primers that the PCR ran. Some clones are missing from TCRdb's copy, which holds only in-frame ones; the method was immunoSEQ multiplex PCR. In the table there are more than 110,000 clones, roughly 79% of which are singletons. The source material was PBMCs. These receptors came from a man aged 18-30 years in good health and CMV-seronegative.

This chain joins TRBV7-9 and TRBJ1-1; 11 nucleotides align to TRBD1. Germline trimming cut 6 bases from V and 0 bases from J; bases unmatched to any gene: 6. This CDR3 is 16 amino acids long. The germline gives CDR1 SEHNR, CDR2 FQNEAQ (reference sequence). CDR3 sequence reads: CASRDRGPTLNTEAFF. Written as DNA, the CDR3 is TGTGCCAGCAGGGACAGGGGGCCAACCTTGAACACTGAAGCTTTCTTT. Supplemented by reference TRBV7-9 and TRBJ1-1, the full variable domain reads DTGVSQNPRHKITKRGQNVTFRCDPISEHNRLYWYRQTLGQGPEFLTYFQNEAQLEKSRLLSDRFSAERPKGSFSTLEIQRTEQGDSAMYLCASRDRGPTLNTEAFFGQGTRLTVV.

The chain couples TRBV9 to TRBJ2-3; 9 positions match TRBD2. The germline V gene encodes CDR1 SGDLS and CDR2 YYNGEE. The ends lost 6 bases at V and 4 bases at J; junction bases unmatched: 9. This CDR3 is 15 amino acids long. The CDR3 loop is CASTIAGTSSDTQYF. The CDR3 bases are TGTGCCAGCACCATAGCCGGGACTAGCTCAGATACGCAGTATTTT. Combining the CDR3 with reference TRBV9 and TRBJ2-3 gives the whole variable domain DSGVTQTPKHLITATGQRVTLRCSPRSGDLSVYWYQQSLDQGLQFLIQYYNGEERAKGNILERFSAQQFPDLHSELNLSSLELGDSALYFCASTIAGTSSDTQYFGPGTRLTVL.

The chain is built from TRBV5-1 and TRBJ2-3; D is possibly TRBD2 (6 bases). Trimming pared 0 bases from V and 6 bases from J, leaving 20 bases between. Germline V gene data show CDR1 as SGHRS and CDR2 as YFSETQ. This CDR3 spans 17 amino acids. DNA for the CDR3: TGCGCCAGCAGCTTGGTCTTCAGGGCTCTTCGGGGGGATACGCAGTATTTT. Translated, it gives CASSLVFRALRGDTQYF.

A single count supports this clone. The chain links TRBV6-5 to TRBJ1-6; TRBD1 matches 7 bases. The V segment lost 5 bases and the J segment 7 bases; nucleotides outside the gene matches: 8. Germline CDR1 reads MNHEY; CDR2 reads SVGAGI. The CDR3 spans 15 residues. The CDR3 sequence: CASSHHDRVNSPLHF. In DNA, the CDR3 is TGTGCCAGCAGTCACCACGACAGGGTCAATTCACCCCTCCACTTT.

CDR3 amino acids: CASSLAGGAMDTQYF. In DNA, the CDR3 is TGTGCCAGCAGTTTAGCAGGGGGCGCGATGGATACGCAGTATTTT. The genes are TRBV5-6 and TRBJ2-3, with 8 bases that match TRBD1. Germline trimming cut 5 bases from V and 6 bases from J; bases unmatched to any gene: 11. The CDR3 contains 15 residues. The germline CDR1 and CDR2 sequences are SGHDT and YYEEEE.

The rearrangement uses TRBV5-1 and TRBJ2-7; weak D call: TRBD2 (6 bases). V dropped 4 bases and J dropped 1 base, with 15 bases sitting between them. Per the germline V gene, CDR1 is SGHRS and CDR2 is YFSETQ. This CDR3 has 15 amino acids. The CDR3 DNA reads as TGCGCCAGCAGCCCCGGGAGCCGCGGGTCCTACGAGCAGTACTTC. Residues: CASSPGSRGSYEQYF.

The chain uses TRBV4-1 and TRBJ2-7; TRBD1 might be the D (7 bases). The length of the CDR3 is 15 residues. V was clipped by 5 bases and J by 6 bases, with 20 bases between them. Germline V gives CDR1 MGHRA, CDR2 YSYEKL. CDR3 nucleotide sequence: TGCGCCAGCAGCAGTATTATGACAGGGCGGGGCGAGCAGTACTTC. Translating gives CASSSIMTGRGEQYF.

The gene calls are TRBV18 and TRBJ1-1, with 7 positions matching TRBD1. Germline V CDR1 and CDR2: KGHSH, LQKENI. V shed 4 bases, J shed 1 base, and the junction held 6 bases outside the gene matches. The CDR3 extends over 15 amino acids. The CDR3 is CASSLRTGQNTEAFF. CDR3 coding DNA: TGTGCCAGCTCACTCCGGACAGGACAGAACACTGAAGCTTTCTTT.

This clone occurred a few times. This sequence joins TRBV19 and TRBJ2-2, with TRBD1 matching 10 bases. The CDR3 spans 14 residues. Trimming cost V 7 bases and J 5 bases; bases outside gene matches: 4. Germline V lookup: CDR1 LNHDA, CDR2 SQIVND (reference sequence). The CDR3 loop is CASKGTGDTGELFF. The CDR3 DNA follows: TGTGCCAGTAAGGGGACAGGGGATACCGGGGAGCTGTTTTTT.

V usage is TRBV30 and J usage is TRBJ1-2, with 7 positions matching TRBD1. With V trimmed by 3 bases and J by 8 bases, 0 bases remained unmatched. This CDR3 comprises 10 residues. Germline assignment: CDR1 GTSNPN and CDR2 SVGIG (reference sequence). CDR3 amino acids: CAWRGQGYTF. CDR3 in DNA: TGTGCCTGGAGGGGACAGGGCTACACCTTC.

The V and J genes are TRBV2 and TRBJ2-7; 12 bases are a match to TRBD1. CDR1 and CDR2 from the germline V gene are SNHLY and FYNNEI. The CDR3 extends over 18 amino acids. The trim removed 0 bases at V and 7 bases at J, leaving 13 bases unmatched. The CDR3, as DNA: TGTGCCAGCAGTGAAGCGGTAGTAGGGACAGGGGGCAAGGATGAGCAGTACTTC. It encodes CASSEAVVGTGGKDEQYF.

V gene TRBV4-3 combines with J gene TRBJ2-7; 10 nucleotides match TRBD1. Per germline, CDR1 LGHNA and CDR2 YSLEER. Trimming took 4 bases from V and 2 from J; bases not matched to a gene: 14. The CDR3 is 18 residues long. The CDR3 region has the DNA TGCGCCAGCAGCCCTGGGGGGGGACAGGGGAGAGGGGCCTACGAGCAGTACTTC. It yields the protein CASSPGGGQGRGAYEQYF.